The subject of this entry is one T cell receptor beta chain. The antigen this receptor binds is unknown. The input lacks base qualities; no much larger clone sits a single base away. This specimen comes from a study of blood T cells in healthy people across ages (dated by TCRdb to between 2014 and 2017). Regarding the complete study: Template switching captured roughly one uniquely barcoded TCR beta cDNA molecule per two T cells in model experiments. Using the same blood draw, the study looked at two additional independent replicas of 1 million unique cDNA reads for two donors, one aged 18 to 30 and the other aged 80 or older. The donors were split into four age groups: young (average 16 years), middle-aged (around 37), aged (62) and long-lived (about 82). To avoid experimental bias, donors of different ages were spread randomly across the sequencing lanes. Age-related changes in TCR beta repertoire diversity were measured in the study by deep sequencing normalized with unique cDNA molecular identifiers.

The paper as a whole reports these results and caveats: Compared with the aged group, the long-lived group had more naive CD4+ T cells, fewer expanded clones and increased TCR diversity, suggesting age selection. The CMV infection status of donors was not known, potentially confounding age-related changes in expanded clonotypes. Because profiling used bulk unsorted PBMCs, naive and antigen-experienced compartments could not be compared conclusively. Total diversity estimates from one million sequenced T cells were considered lower bounds and underestimates. Observed TCR beta diversity per million T cells fell roughly linearly with age, and a significant reduction was already apparent by age around 36. There was a strong correlation between observed TCR beta diversity and the percentage of naive T cells measured by flow cytometry.

Donors were 39 systemically healthy Caucasian individuals from Russia aged about 6 to 100 years. Each donor gave ten milliliters of peripheral blood, drawn into EDTA-treated Vacutainer tubes. Ficoll-Paque density-gradient centrifugation was used to isolate PBMCs, with at least 6.5 million per sample. Total RNA, at least 6 micrograms per sample, was extracted from PBMCs with Trizol reagent. The percentages of naive CD45RAhigh/CD27high T cells were determined by flow cytometry on a PBMC aliquot from every donor. The method behind the library was 5' RACE. Data came from an Illumina HiSeq 2500. The second PCR ran for about 6 to 11 cycles and used a J-beta primer mix along with a sample-barcoded 5' primer. A template-switch 5' adaptor carrying 12 random nucleotides introduced a unique molecular identifier onto each TCR beta cDNA molecule. At least 2.5 million CDR3-containing paired-end reads were obtained from each sample. All of the RNA was converted into first-strand cDNA using the Mint cDNA synthesis kit, with a TRBC-specific oligonucleotide serving as the primer. Following uracil-DNA glycosylase treatment, a first 18-cycle PCR with universal primers M1SS and BC2_uni_R was performed on all cDNA. The study's own analysis went as follows. For normalization, 1 million high-quality reads were randomly selected from each sample, with every read carrying a distinct molecular identifier. Instead of being binned into consensus sequences, reads that shared molecular identifiers were thrown out. MiTCR, with a Q25 quality threshold and the strictest error-elimination algorithm, was used for CDR3 identification, clonotype clustering and error correction. Lower-bound total TCR beta diversity was estimated with a nonparametric unseen species model using Euler transformation. The public reads were run again by TCRdb, first through fastp at Q25 and then through MiXCR, and only productive beta chains were kept. Identical CDR3 protein sequences are pooled into one entry, listed with their most common genes and DNA. V and J calls and clone size were set by TCRdb, not the authors. The sample yields about 970,000 distinct CDR3 sequences; roughly 51% were counted once. Over 20% of the sample rests with the top ten.

V was cut back by 4 bases and J by 0 bases, leaving a gap of 7 bases between them. The CDR3 goes from the cysteine to the phenylalanine over 14 residues. Kept here is only the CDR3 DNA, which spans 42 bases and is read in frame from base 1. The germline V gene gives CDR1 as SGHTA and CDR2 as FQGNSA. The rearrangement combines TRBV7-2 with TRBJ1-3, and the D gene may be TRBD1, 5 bases matching. Sequencing was performed on blood. The sequence was collected from a woman aged 55 to 70 in good health. The nucleotide sequence is TGTGCCAGCAGCTCCCAGGGCTCTGGAAACACCATATATTTT. This encodes CASSSQGSGNTIYF.